The source of this T cell receptor beta chain is a study of identical twins. A single record per CDR3 protein comes from TCRdb applying MiXCR to the 5' RACE reads. The sample lists 460,000 or so distinct CDR3 sequences; about 14% were seen once. Only healthy Caucasians were enrolled as donors. Trimming took off 4 bases at V and 5 bases at J, with 11 bases between the two ends. The CDR3 is 13 residues long. The V gene's germline CDR1 is SGHAT and CDR2 FQNNGV. These data also featured in a second study, about yellow fever vaccine responses in identical twins.

The sample consisted of CD4+ T cells sorted from blood. The chain combines TRBV11-2 with TRBJ2-5, with D unclear. This clonotype originated in a woman under 30 in good health. This CDR3 is CASSSLQRETQYF. The CDR3 coding sequence is TGTGCCAGCAGCTCTCTCCAGAGGGAGACCCAGTACTTC.